This TCR beta chain stems from a study of blood T cell repertoires in COVID-19. At the level of the study: COVID-19 samples, acute and convalescent, were from the United States, Italy and Spain. T cells, B-cell-depleted T cells, or PBMCs provided the cDNA or gDNA that served as material.

V lost 1 base and J 4 bases, leaving 11 bases between the germline ends. Germline V gene data show CDR1 as MDHEN and CDR2 as SYDVKM. The CDR3 has 15 residues. Authors' analysis steps: Estimation of nucleated cell counts was performed using reference gene primer amplification. Assay used: immunoSEQ multiplex PCR; TCRdb lists only in-frame clones, some missing. That table gives V, J and clone size, and the DNA gave D and trimming. This table holds roughly 200,000 clones, under 80% found once. The origin of this receptor is a man aged 50-59 years who had recovered from COVID-19. This rearrangement joins TRBV28 to TRBJ2-1; perhaps TRBD2 as D (6 bases). Material: peripheral blood. The CDR3 sequence: CASSLFGGMYNEQFF. CDR3 coding DNA: TGTGCCAGCAGTTTATTCGGGGGAATGTACAATGAGCAGTTCTTC.